One and the same sample provided the 24 T cell receptor beta chains below, sequenced in a study of cytomegalovirus exposure and HLA in healthy donors. The PCR made use of 60 Vbeta and 13 Jbeta primers. Libraries were prepared by immunoSEQ multiplex PCR; TCRdb keeps only in-frame clonotypes and omits some of them. Found here are more than 110,000 clones, roughly 9.8% of them singletons; the top ten hold 1.8%. Sequenced material: PBMCs. These receptors were collected from a man aged 45 to 65 in good health and CMV-seronegative.

This rearrangement joins TRBV6-1 to TRBJ2-7; 7 positions match TRBD2. V lost 2 bases to trimming and J lost 6 bases; unmatched junction nucleotides: 13. This CDR3 has 16 residues. Per germline, CDR1 MNHNS and CDR2 SASEGT. This chain's CDR3 is CASSERLAGKAGEQYF. DNA for the CDR3: TGTGCCAGCAGTGAAAGACTAGCAGGGAAGGCCGGCGAGCAGTACTTC.

This chain joins TRBV4-2 and TRBJ2-7; 8 positions agree with TRBD2. The V gene end was trimmed by 7 bases and the J gene end by 0 bases; junction bases not matched to a gene: 11. There are 16 residues in the CDR3. Germline assignment: CDR1 LGHNA and CDR2 YNFKEQ. CDR3 in DNA: TGTGCCAGCACTCAGGAGGTAGCGGGGCCCTCCTACGAGCAGTACTTC. It yields the protein CASTQEVAGPSYEQYF.

This clone was counted only a few times. V and J are TRBV11-2 and TRBJ1-1; TRBD1 matches at 9 bases. The junction had 2 bases not matched to a gene; V was cut back by 3 bases and J by 0 bases. Looked up from germline, CDR1 is SGHAT and CDR2 is FQNNGV. This CDR3 has 15 amino acids. CDR3 sequence reads: CASSLDRGLNTEAFF. Written as DNA, the CDR3 is TGTGCCAGCAGCTTGGACAGGGGTTTGAACACTGAAGCTTTCTTT.

In its sample, this clone was seen a few times. The chain joins TRBV30 to TRBJ2-1, with a tentative D call TRBD2 (6 bases). Germline V gene lookup returns CDR1 GTSNPN and CDR2 SVGIG (reference sequence). V dropped 7 bases and J dropped 1 base, with 14 bases sitting between them. This CDR3 has 14 amino acids. The CDR3 reads CAYARGLSYNEQFF. Here the CDR3 DNA reads TGTGCCTACGCACGGGGGTTATCCTACAATGAGCAGTTCTTC.

The chain couples TRBV9 to TRBJ2-7, with 8 bases that match TRBD2. The length of the CDR3 is 14 residues. In germline, CDR1 is SGDLS, CDR2 YYNGEE. The junction had 6 bases not matched to a gene; V was cut back by 3 bases and J by 4 bases. The DNA of the CDR3 is TGTGCCAGCAGCGGTATAGCGGGACCTTACGAGCAGTACTTC. Translation gives CASSGIAGPYEQYF.

This clone appeared a few times. The chain links TRBV7-3 to TRBJ1-2, with D possibly TRBD1 on 6 matching bases. The CDR3 runs to 15 residues. V lost 0 bases to trimming and J lost 7 bases, with 15 bases between them. The germline V gene has CDR1 SGHTA and CDR2 FQGTGA. Written as DNA, the CDR3 is TGTGCCAGCAGCTTAACTACAGGGTATATTGGTGGCTACACCTTC. This translates into CASSLTTGYIGGYTF.

This sequence joins TRBV4-1 and TRBJ1-4, with 10 bases that match TRBD1. The V and J ends lost 2 bases and 8 bases, in that order; junction bases with no gene match: 11. The germline V gene encodes CDR1 MGHRA and CDR2 YSYEKL. The CDR3 consists of 17 residues. DNA of the CDR3: TGCGCCAGCAGCCAAATCGTTGATGGGACAGGGGACGAAAAACTGTTTTTT. Translation: CASSQIVDGTGDEKLFF.

The V and J genes are TRBV19 and TRBJ1-1; D possibly corresponds to TRBD1 (5 bases). V was trimmed by 5 bases and J by 7 bases, leaving 17 bases between them. CDR1 LNHDA and CDR2 SQIVND come from the germline V gene (reference sequence). CDR3 length: 14 residues. The CDR3 DNA follows: TGTGCCAGTAGTCTAAACTCCGGGACTGATGAAGCTTTCTTT. Translated: CASSLNSGTDEAFF.

The V call is TRBV5-1, the J call TRBJ2-7; TRBD1 agrees at 7 bases. The CDR3 runs 14 residues. Germline V lookup: CDR1 SGHRS, CDR2 YFSETQ. Losses at the gene ends were 6 bases for V and 0 bases for J; bases not matched to a gene: 6. The CDR3 loop is CASNVAGGSYEQYF. Written as DNA, the CDR3 is TGCGCCAGCAACGTGGCAGGGGGCTCCTACGAGCAGTACTTC.

This chain joins TRBV2 and TRBJ2-2, with a possible D match to TRBD1 (5 bases). Germline-derived CDR1 and CDR2 are SNHLY and FYNNEI. The CDR3 contains 14 residues. The CDR3: CVSLAGFDTGELFF. DNA for the CDR3: TGTGTATCTTTGGCAGGGTTTGATACCGGGGAGCTGTTTTTT.

J is TRBJ1-1 and V is TRBV18; D unresolved. V dropped 1 base and J dropped 7 bases, with 10 bases sitting between them. CDR1 is KGHSH, CDR2 LQKENI, per germline. The CDR3 spans 13 residues. The chain's CDR3 is CASSPQAGLEAFF. In nucleotides, the CDR3 is TGTGCCAGCTCACCACAGGCAGGTCTTGAAGCTTTCTTT. The full variable domain, in which reference TRBV18 and TRBJ1-1 provide the parts outside the CDR3, is NAGVMQNPRHLVRRRGQEARLRCSPMKGHSHVYWYRQLPEEGLKFMVYLQKENIIDESGMPKERFSAEFPKEGPSILRIQQVVRGDSAAYFCASSPQAGLEAFFGQGTRLTVV.

This clone was observed a few times. This chain uses TRBV11-2 with TRBJ2-1, with 10 bases identical to TRBD2. The length of the CDR3 is 16 residues. Germline CDR1 and CDR2: SGHAT and FQNNGV. Unmatched junction bases numbered 10, after V lost 1 base and J lost 10 bases. The CDR3 region is CASSLGPSGGQGEQFF. For the CDR3, the DNA is TGTGCCAGCAGCTTAGGCCCTAGCGGGGGTCAGGGGGAGCAGTTCTTC.

This clone was observed a few times. This chain links TRBV6-1 with TRBJ2-1, with 12 bases identical to TRBD2. This CDR3 has 19 amino acids. Germline loops: CDR1 MNHNS, CDR2 SASEGT. V gave up 3 bases and J gave up 0 bases; unmatched junction bases: 9. In DNA form, the CDR3 reads TGTGCCAGCAGTGACCCACTAGCGGGAGGAGGGTACTCCTACAATGAGCAGTTCTTC. It encodes CASSDPLAGGGYSYNEQFF.

The chain combines TRBV9 with TRBJ2-7; tentatively, D is TRBD1 (7 bases). The CDR3 consists of 17 residues. CDR1 SGDLS and CDR2 YYNGEE come from the germline V gene. V lost 4 bases, J lost 5 bases, and 25 bases lay in between. The CDR3 loop reads CASSPRGGTAESDEQYF. The DNA for the CDR3 is TGTGCCAGCAGCCCCCGAGGAGGGACAGCTGAGTCGGACGAGCAGTACTTC.

The chain employs TRBV30 and TRBJ1-5; D might be TRBD1 (5 bases). The V end lost 2 bases, the J end lost 7 bases, and 18 bases lay between the germline ends. The germline CDR1 and CDR2 sequences are GTSNPN and SVGIG (reference sequence). The CDR3 has 15 residues. CDR3 nucleotides: TGTGCCTGGAGTATACCCGGGACTCCGGGGCAGCCCCAGCATTTT. Translation: CAWSIPGTPGQPQHF.

The rearrangement links TRBV6-5 to TRBJ1-2; 9 bases are a match to TRBD1. J was trimmed by 4 bases and V by 5 bases; bases with no gene match: 5. The CDR3 length is 14 residues. Per the germline V gene, CDR1 is MNHEY and CDR2 is SVGAGI. The DNA of the CDR3 is TGTGCCAGCAGTGTCACGGGACAGGGCTATGGCTACACCTTC. Encoded protein: CASSVTGQGYGYTF.

A note on this clone: Other DNA sequences in this sample translate to the same CDR3. The V call is TRBV18, the J call TRBJ1-2; D is perhaps TRBD1 (6 bases). Trimming stripped 3 bases from V and 2 bases from J, with 16 bases between. From germline, CDR1 is KGHSH and CDR2 LQKENI. The CDR3 totals 16 residues. This CDR3 reads CASSPGKNRANYGYTF. In DNA form, the CDR3 reads TGTGCCAGCTCACCCGGCAAAAACAGGGCCAACTATGGCTACACCTTC.

V gene TRBV30 combines with J gene TRBJ1-4; 8 bases agree with TRBD1. CDR3 length equals 17 residues. Germline loops: CDR1 GTSNPN, CDR2 SVGIG (reference sequence). Trimming cost V 8 bases and J 0 bases; bases outside gene matches: 14. The CDR3 is CASEGAGGSSTNEKLFF. CDR3 nucleotides: TGTGCCAGCGAGGGGGCAGGGGGCTCCTCAACTAATGAAAAACTGTTTTTT. Drawing the rest from reference TRBV30 and TRBJ1-4, the complete variable domain is SQTIHQWPATLVQPVGSPLSLECTVEGTSNPNLYWYRQAAGRGLQLLFYSVGIGQISSEVPQNLSASRPQDRQFILSSKKLLLSDSGFYLCASEGAGGSSTNEKLFFGSGTQLSVL.

V usage is TRBV7-9 and J usage is TRBJ2-5; no reliable D call. V dropped 7 bases and J dropped 11 bases, with 23 bases sitting between them. The CDR3 extends over 14 amino acids. The V gene's germline CDR1 is SEHNR and CDR2 FQNEAQ (reference sequence). CDR3 in DNA: TGTGCCAGCACTCTCACCGGTCCTACCATAGAGCAGTACTTC. Protein product: CASTLTGPTIEQYF. The variable domain in full, with the rest retrieved from reference TRBV7-9 and TRBJ2-5, is DTGVSQNPRHKITKRGQNVTFRCDPISEHNRLYWYRQTLGQGPEFLTYFQNEAQLEKSRLLSDRFSAERPKGSFSTLEIQRTEQGDSAMYLCASTLTGPTIEQYFGPGTRLLVL.

CDR3 sequence: CAWSRTGGDEKLFF. The DNA of the CDR3 is TGTGCCTGGAGCAGAACAGGGGGTGACGAAAAACTGTTTTTT. The J gene is TRBJ1-4, the V gene TRBV30; 8 bases align to TRBD1. The V and J ends lost 3 bases and 8 bases, in that order; junction bases with no gene match: 8. CDR1 is GTSNPN and CDR2 is SVGIG in the germline V gene (reference sequence). The CDR3 has 14 amino acids.

This chain links TRBV6-6 with TRBJ1-4; TRBD1 might be the D (6 bases). From germline, CDR1 is MNHNY and CDR2 SVGAGI (reference sequence). V was clipped by 0 bases and J by 8 bases, with 13 bases between them. This CDR3 comprises 15 residues. The CDR3: CASSYSGTPGEKLFF. The CDR3 DNA reads as TGTGCCAGCAGTTACTCCGGGACACCGGGAGAAAAACTGTTTTTT.

This clone was counted only a few times. The chain joins TRBV29-1 to TRBJ1-1, with D maybe TRBD1 (6 bases). V was clipped by 6 bases and J by 1 base, with 9 bases between them. This CDR3 contains 12 residues. Germline V gene lookup returns CDR1 SQVTM and CDR2 ANQGSEA. CDR3 nucleotides: TGCAGCGTATCCAGGGGGAACACTGAAGCTTTCTTT. It yields the protein CSVSRGNTEAFF.

This chain connects TRBV1 to TRBJ2-5; TRBD1, the table's D call, lacks a check against the DNA. With the DNA end fitting TRBJ2-7 better, the J assignment may be wrong. TRBV1 is described as a pseudogene. There are 15 residues in the CDR3. CDR3 in DNA: TGCACCAGGAGAGGATTGGGGCAGGGGGTCTGCGAGCAGTACTTC. Its translation is CTRRGLGQGVCEQYF.

V is TRBV5-1 and J is TRBJ1-1; D is possibly TRBD1 (6 bases). The germline V gene encodes CDR1 SGHRS and CDR2 YFSETQ. Trimming removed 2 bases from V and 8 bases from J, with 10 bases in between. This CDR3 has 12 residues. Here the CDR3 DNA reads TGCGCCAGCAGCTTACCCGGGACAGAAGCTTTCTTT. Amino acid sequence: CASSLPGTEAFF. The full variable domain, with the rest looked up from reference TRBV5-1 and TRBJ1-1, is KAGVTQTPRYLIKTRGQQVTLSCSPISGHRSVSWYQQTPGQGLQFLFEYFSETQRNKGNFPGRFSGRQFSNSRSEMNVSTLELGDSALYLCASSLPGTEAFFGQGTRLTVV.